Below are 32 T cell receptor beta chains sequenced from a single sample in a study of cytomegalovirus exposure and HLA in healthy donors. Primers: 60 Vbeta forward and 13 Jbeta reverse. The method was immunoSEQ multiplex PCR; TCRdb's version includes in-frame clones alone and lacks a portion of them. There are approximately 140,000 clones in the sample; roughly two thirds occur only once, and roughly 1.9% lies in the top ten. The sample was PBMCs. Source of these receptors: a male donor in good health and CMV-seronegative.

In its sample, this clone was seen once. The chain combines TRBV18 with TRBJ1-1, with 8 bases aligning to TRBD1. The length of the CDR3 is 14 residues. Germline loops: CDR1 KGHSH, CDR2 LQKENI. With 6 bases clipped from V and 5 bases from J, the junction kept 8 bases outside the gene matches. The DNA of the CDR3 is TGTGCCAGCTCTCCCGGACAGGGTCGGACTGAAGCTTTCTTT. Translation: CASSPGQGRTEAFF.

V is TRBV5-1 and J is TRBJ1-5; D perhaps matches TRBD1 (5 bases). Germline CDR1 is SGHRS and CDR2 is YFSETQ. This CDR3 has 14 residues. The V and J ends lost 7 bases and 0 bases respectively, with 11 bases between them. This CDR3 reads CASSPGFSNQPQHF. DNA for the CDR3: TGCGCCAGCTCGCCAGGGTTTAGCAATCAGCCCCAGCATTTT.

The J gene is TRBJ2-1, the V gene TRBV28; weak D call: TRBD1 (6 bases). Trimming stripped 10 bases from V and 12 bases from J, with 13 bases between. The CDR3 totals 10 residues. Germline loops: CDR1 MDHEN, CDR2 SYDVKM. The CDR3 nucleotides read TGTGCCACCTACCTAGGGGGGCAGTTCTTC. It translates to CATYLGGQFF.

This rearrangement joins TRBV30 to TRBJ2-7; possible D gene TRBD1, 5 bases. V was pared by 3 bases and J by 2 bases, with 20 bases between. The germline gives CDR1 GTSNPN, CDR2 SVGIG (reference sequence). There are 16 residues in the CDR3. The CDR3 DNA reads as TGTGCCTGGAGGCCCCTCAGTGTAGGGGTCGCCTACGAGCAGTACTTC. The encoded protein is CAWRPLSVGVAYEQYF.

The chain is built from TRBV14 and TRBJ1-6; D remains unclear. Germline values: CDR1 SGHDN, CDR2 FVKESK. The V and J ends lost 0 bases and 13 bases respectively, with 7 bases between them. The length of the CDR3 is 12 residues. Here the CDR3 DNA reads TGTGCCAGCAGCCAAGATGTCAGGCCCCTCCACTTT. It is translated as CASSQDVRPLHF.

The chain couples TRBV10-2 to TRBJ2-1; TRBD2 aligns across 10 bases. V lost 4 bases and J lost 0; bases outside the gene matches: 6. This CDR3 region has 17 residues. Germline CDR1 reads WSHSY; CDR2 reads SAAADI. The CDR3, as DNA: TGCGCCAGCAGTGGCAAATCTAGCGGGGGCTCCTACAATGAGCAGTTCTTC. Amino acids: CASSGKSSGGSYNEQFF.

This rearrangement joins TRBV11-2 to TRBJ1-5, with unresolved D. Germline lookup yields CDR1 SGHAT and CDR2 FQNNGV. CDR3 length: 14 amino acids. The ends were cut back, 1 base at V and 4 bases at J, with 8 bases in the middle. CDR3 in amino acids: CASSLGFRNQPQHF. The CDR3 DNA sequence: TGTGCCAGCAGCTTAGGGTTTCGGAATCAGCCCCAGCATTTT.

The chain combines TRBV4-1 with TRBJ1-2; 7 bases are a match to TRBD1. This CDR3 contains 16 residues. After removal of 2 bases from V and 1 base from J, the junction contained 7 bases not matched to a gene. Germline assignment: CDR1 MGHRA and CDR2 YSYEKL. This CDR3 reads CASSQQSTGINYGYTF. The CDR3 DNA reads TGCGCCAGCAGCCAACAGTCGACAGGGATTAACTATGGCTACACCTTC.

The chain recombines TRBV7-3 with TRBJ2-2; no definite D call. V was shortened by 1 base and J by 6 bases, with 6 bases between the two germline ends. Germline CDR1 is SGHTA and CDR2 is FQGTGA. This CDR3 has 13 residues. CDR3 loop: CASSLNSAGELFF. The DNA for the CDR3 is TGTGCCAGCAGCTTAAATTCCGCCGGGGAGCTGTTTTTT.

CDR3: CASSPRQGSVSPLHF. The CDR3 nucleotides read TGTGCCAGCTCACCACGGCAGGGATCAGTTTCACCCCTCCACTTT. This chain links TRBV18 with TRBJ1-6, with D tentatively TRBD1 (5 bases). This CDR3 is 15 amino acids long. Per germline, CDR1 KGHSH and CDR2 LQKENI. Trimming took 1 base from V and 9 from J, leaving 13 bases between them.

This clone was observed once. The chain joins TRBV29-1 to TRBJ1-2, with D hard to call. Trimming left V 0 bases short and J 4 bases short, with 12 bases between. Germline V lookup: CDR1 SQVTM, CDR2 ANQGSEA. CDR3 length equals 14 residues. The CDR3 region is CSVEDDVGAYGYTF. In DNA, the CDR3 is TGCAGCGTTGAAGATGACGTGGGCGCCTATGGCTACACCTTC. The full variable domain, rest sourced from reference TRBV29-1 and TRBJ1-2, is SAVISQKPSRDICQRGTSLTIQCQVDSQVTMMFWYRQQPGQSLTLIATANQGSEATYESGFVIDKFPISRPNLTFSTLTVSNMSPEDSSIYLCSVEDDVGAYGYTFGSGTRLTVV.

This clone was counted only a few times. V and J are TRBV2 and TRBJ2-1, with TRBD2 matching 12 bases. Germline CDR1 and CDR2: SNHLY and FYNNEI. The CDR3 is 15 residues long. Trimming took 4 bases from V and 7 from J; bases not matched to a gene: 5. The CDR3 spells CASSGTSGDRNEQFF. Written as DNA, the CDR3 is TGTGCCAGCAGTGGGACTAGCGGGGACCGAAATGAGCAGTTCTTC.

For the CDR3, the DNA is TGTGCCAGCTCACGAGGACAGCGCGGGGAAAAACTGTTTTTT. Encoded protein: CASSRGQRGEKLFF. The gene calls are TRBV18 and TRBJ1-4, with a tentative D call TRBD1 (6 bases). V gave up 4 bases and J gave up 8 bases, with 14 bases separating them. The CDR3 has 14 residues. The germline gives CDR1 KGHSH, CDR2 LQKENI.

CDR3 coding DNA: TGTGCCAGTAGTAGGTTACAGGGCGATGGAAACACCATATATTTT. The encoded protein is CASSRLQGDGNTIYF. The rearrangement uses TRBV19 and TRBJ1-3, with D possibly being TRBD1 (6 bases). The germline V gene encodes CDR1 LNHDA and CDR2 SQIVND (reference sequence). CDR3 length equals 15 residues. Trimming left V 4 bases short and J 3 bases short, with 13 bases between.

V and J are TRBV5-6 and TRBJ2-5; perhaps TRBD2 as D (5 bases). Judging by the DNA end, TRBJ2-7 fits better; the J call may be wrong. The CDR3 is made up of 12 amino acids. CDR1 is SGHDT, CDR2 YYEEEE, per germline. Written as DNA, the CDR3 is TGTGCCAGCAGCTTGCGGGGAACCGAGCAGTACTTC. As protein: CASSLRGTEQYF.

The chain joins TRBV14 to TRBJ2-6, with a weak D call TRBD2 (6 bases). Germline V gene data show CDR1 as SGHDN and CDR2 as FVKESK. V lost 4 bases, J lost 2 bases, and 9 bases lay in between. This CDR3 comprises 15 residues. The CDR3 DNA follows: TGTGCCAGCAGCCTCTGGGAGGCTGGGGCCAACGTCCTGACTTTC. Protein sequence: CASSLWEAGANVLTF.

Concerning this clone itself: The junction departs from germline at one end; a sequencing error may be responsible. V usage is TRBV5-6 and J usage is TRBJ2-2; 13 bases are a match to TRBD2. Germline-derived CDR1 and CDR2 are SGHDT and YYEEEE. There are 12 residues in the CDR3. This chain's CDR3 is CASSLAGTSGVF. CDR3 nucleotide sequence: TGTGCCAGCAGCTTGGCCGGGACTAGCGGGGTTTTT.

CDR3 nucleotide sequence: TGTGCAAGTCGCCCCCCAGGGGAGGGTGTCACCGGGGAGCTGTTTTTT. The encoded protein is CASRPPGEGVTGELFF. The rearrangement uses TRBV12-2 and TRBJ2-2; the table's D call, TRBD2, was not checked against the DNA. TRBV12-2 is recorded as a pseudogene. This CDR3 is 16 amino acids long.

The chain joins TRBV29-1 to TRBJ2-7; D may be TRBD1 (5 bases). The germline V gene has CDR1 SQVTM and CDR2 ANQGSEA. The V gene lost 3 bases and the J gene lost 5 bases, with 14 bases spanning the gap. The CDR3 extends over 13 amino acids. CDR3 residues: CSVEVVGADEQYF. The DNA of the CDR3 is TGCAGCGTTGAGGTAGTAGGGGCGGACGAGCAGTACTTC.

The chain has TRBV6-1 and TRBJ2-2; D ambiguous. The CDR3 consists of 15 residues. Per the germline V gene, CDR1 is MNHNS and CDR2 is SASEGT. Trimming left V 7 bases short and J 4 bases short, with 16 bases between. The CDR3: CASTFYGESTGELFF. The CDR3 DNA is TGTGCCAGCACTTTCTACGGAGAGAGCACCGGGGAGCTGTTTTTT.

This chain connects TRBV2 to TRBJ1-1, with 8 bases that match TRBD1. CDR1 and CDR2 from the germline V gene are SNHLY and FYNNEI. The ends lost 7 bases at V and 4 bases at J; junction bases unmatched: 11. There are 15 residues in the CDR3. CDR3 nucleotide sequence: TGTGCCAGCAATAGATTAACAGGGGGAGGCACTGAAGCTTTCTTT. Its protein product is CASNRLTGGGTEAFF.

The chain employs TRBV11-2 and TRBJ1-4; 10 nucleotides match TRBD1. This CDR3 region has 17 residues. CDR1 is SGHAT and CDR2 is FQNNGV in the germline V gene. After removal of 5 bases from V and 8 bases from J, the junction contained 14 bases not matched to a gene. The CDR3 nucleotides are TGTGCCAGCAGCGCCCCGGGACAGGGGAGCGTTGGGGAAAAACTGTTTTTT. It encodes CASSAPGQGSVGEKLFF.

V gene TRBV29-1 combines with J gene TRBJ1-2; D perhaps matches TRBD1 (6 bases). CDR1 is SQVTM, CDR2 ANQGSEA, per germline. The length of the CDR3 is 11 residues. V was cut by 8 bases and J by 3 bases, with 10 bases left in between. The CDR3 loop reads CSHAGDYGYTF. DNA of the CDR3: TGCAGCCACGCAGGGGACTATGGCTACACCTTC.

This chain joins TRBV6-5 and TRBJ2-1; 9 bases map to TRBD1. The CDR3 has 15 residues. Germline V gene sequence: CDR1 MNHEY, CDR2 SVGAGI. V lost 2 bases and J lost 4; bases outside the gene matches: 3. CDR3 amino acids: CASSYSDRGYNEQFF. The CDR3 coding sequence is TGTGCCAGCAGTTACAGTGACAGGGGGTACAATGAGCAGTTCTTC.

Only one count was recorded for this clone. The rearrangement joins TRBV7-8 to TRBJ1-1, with D possibly TRBD1 on 6 matching bases. Germline values: CDR1 SGHVS, CDR2 FQNEAQ. Trimming took off 6 bases at V and 5 bases at J, with 22 bases between the two ends. There are 16 residues in the CDR3. The CDR3 protein is CASRPIFRGAGTEAFF. In DNA, the CDR3 is TGTGCCAGCAGACCAATCTTTCGGGGGGCTGGGACTGAAGCTTTCTTT.

The chain is built from TRBV6-5 and TRBJ2-3, with TRBD1 identical over 9 bases. V shed 5 bases, J shed 12 bases, and the junction held 6 bases outside the gene matches. The CDR3 loop spans 12 amino acids. Per germline, CDR1 MNHEY and CDR2 SVGAGI. This chain's CDR3 is CASSAPGQGQYF. The DNA for the CDR3 is TGTGCCAGCAGTGCACCGGGACAGGGTCAGTATTTT.

J is TRBJ2-3 and V is TRBV5-4, with 8 bases aligning to TRBD2. Germline loops: CDR1 SGHNT, CDR2 YYREEE (reference sequence). V lost 1 base to trimming and J lost 2 bases; unmatched junction nucleotides: 6. This CDR3 has 16 amino acids. In DNA form, the CDR3 reads TGTGCCAGCAGCTTGAGGCGGGGGGCCACCACAGATACGCAGTATTTT. It is translated as CASSLRRGATTDTQYF.

V gene TRBV6-5 combines with J gene TRBJ1-3, with D unresolved. The ends were cut back, 5 bases at V and 9 bases at J, with 11 bases in the middle. This CDR3 spans 12 amino acids. In germline, CDR1 is MNHEY, CDR2 SVGAGI. The CDR3 loop is CASSEITVTIYF. CDR3 DNA sequence: TGTGCCAGCAGTGAAATTACGGTCACCATATATTTT.

V and J are TRBV19 and TRBJ2-5, with 10 bases identical to TRBD1. This CDR3 has 14 residues. Trimming removed 6 bases from V and 5 bases from J; junction bases left unmatched: 6. CDR1 is LNHDA and CDR2 is SQIVND in the germline V gene (reference sequence). CDR3 sequence (DNA): TGTGCCAGTAGGGGGACAGGGGATTGGGAGACCCAGTACTTC. Translating it yields CASRGTGDWETQYF.

V usage is TRBV2 and J usage is TRBJ2-5; 8 bases line up with TRBD2. The germline V gene has CDR1 SNHLY and CDR2 FYNNEI. V lost 8 bases and J lost 7; bases outside the gene matches: 12. The CDR3 length is 14 residues. The CDR3 reads CASRGGVAVATQYF. The CDR3 DNA sequence: TGTGCCAGCCGGGGGGGAGTAGCGGTGGCGACCCAGTACTTC. Full variable domain (missing parts from reference TRBV2 and TRBJ2-5): EPEVTQTPSHQVTQMGQEVILRCVPISNHLYFYWYRQILGQKVEFLVSFYNNEISEKSEIFDDQFSVERPDGSNFTLKIRSTKLEDSAMYFCASRGGVAVATQYFGPGTRLLVL.

This chain links TRBV18 with TRBJ2-7; 7 bases are a match to TRBD2. In germline, CDR1 is KGHSH, CDR2 LQKENI. V trimming: 4 bases; J trimming: 1 base; junction bases outside the gene matches: 7. CDR3 length equals 15 residues. CDR3 amino acids: CASSLSGAGSYEQYF. The CDR3 nucleotides read TGTGCCAGCTCACTCTCGGGAGCGGGGTCCTACGAGCAGTACTTC.

Turning to this clone: One end of the junction varies from germline; a read error may be responsible. This chain links TRBV7-9 with TRBJ2-2, with a tentative D call TRBD1 (5 bases). The CDR3 runs to 15 residues. Per the germline V gene, CDR1 is SEHNR and CDR2 is FQNEAQ (reference sequence). The CDR3 loop reads CSSTPRAQNTGELFF. CDR3 DNA: TGTTCCAGCACCCCCAGGGCCCAGAACACCGGGGAGCTGTTTTTT. Together with reference TRBV7-9 and TRBJ2-2, the CDR3 gives the full variable domain: DTGVSQNPRHKITKRGQNVTFRCDPISEHNRLYWYRQTLGQGPEFLTYFQNEAQLEKSRLLSDRFSAERPKGSFSTLEIQRTEQGDSAMYLCSSTPRAQNTGELFFGEGSRLTVL.